Presented here are 26 T cell receptor beta chains from one specimen sequenced in a study of glioma-infiltrating T cells. Amplification of TCR alpha and beta CDR3 regions from RNA used iRepertoire nested multiplex PCR. TCRdb itself ran the multiplex PCR reads through MiXCR, one entry per CDR3 protein. The sample holds 300,000 to 450,000 distinct CDR3 sequences, roughly two fifths seen once. The sequenced material came from glioma tissue, nonneoplastic brain tissue, or PBMCs (not recorded which). These receptor sequences come from a human donor with low-grade glioma or glioblastoma, undergoing nonglioma brain surgery, or in good health (not recorded which).

The chain employs TRBV7-6 and TRBJ2-7, with a weak D call TRBD1 (6 bases). Germline values: CDR1 SGHVS, CDR2 FNYEAQ. The CDR3 is made up of 15 amino acids. V was cut by 1 base and J by 1 base, with 11 bases left in between. The CDR3 sequence: CASSLEGDVSYEQYF. CDR3 nucleotides: TGTGCCAGCAGCTTAGAGGGGGACGTTTCCTACGAGCAGTACTTC.

This clonotype was recorded at least ten times. The chain links TRBV6-6 to TRBJ2-7, with 10 bases aligning to TRBD1. V was pared by 0 bases and J by 5 bases, with 7 bases of the junction left unmatched. The CDR3 covers 16 residues. Germline lookup yields CDR1 MNHNY and CDR2 SVGAGI (reference sequence). CDR3 DNA sequence: TGTGCCAGCAGTTACTCGCGGGGGACAGGGGATAACGAGCAGTACTTC. Translating gives CASSYSRGTGDNEQYF.

The chain recombines TRBV7-8 with TRBJ1-4; D ambiguous. CDR1 and CDR2 (germline): SGHVS, FQNEAQ. V lost 3 bases and J 3 bases, leaving 11 bases between the germline ends. The CDR3 consists of 15 residues. CDR3: CASSFSWAANEKLFF. The CDR3 DNA is TGTGCCAGCAGCTTCTCGTGGGCGGCTAATGAAAAACTGTTTTTT.

This clonotype was recorded a few times. This rearrangement joins TRBV28 to TRBJ1-5, with D possibly matching TRBD1 (6 bases). Germline V gives CDR1 MDHEN, CDR2 SYDVKM. CDR3 length: 18 residues. Trimming pared 3 bases from V and 5 bases from J, leaving 23 bases between. This CDR3 reads CASSFRTVGGPGHQPQHF. DNA for the CDR3: TGTGCCAGCAGTTTTCGGACAGTGGGAGGTCCGGGCCATCAGCCCCAGCATTTT.

This chain joins TRBV7-2 and TRBJ1-5; no reliable D call. Germline V gene sequence: CDR1 SGHTA, CDR2 FQGNSA. V lost 5 bases to trimming and J lost 6 bases, with 17 bases between them. This CDR3 is 15 amino acids long. CDR3 protein: CASSPLTLSGQPQHF. The CDR3 nucleotides read TGTGCCAGCAGCCCCTTGACACTGAGCGGTCAGCCCCAGCATTTT. The whole variable domain, remainder taken from reference TRBV7-2 and TRBJ1-5, is GAGVSQSPSNKVTEKGKDVELRCDPISGHTALYWYRQSLGQGLEFLIYFQGNSAPDKSGLPSDRFSAERTGGSVSTLTIQRTQQEDSAVYLCASSPLTLSGQPQHFGDGTRLSIL.

This sequence joins TRBV7-9 and TRBJ1-5; 9 bases map to TRBD1. Germline V gene data show CDR1 as SEHNR and CDR2 as FQNEAQ (reference sequence). The CDR3 has 13 amino acids. The ends lost 4 bases at V and 7 bases at J; junction bases unmatched: 2. DNA for the CDR3: TGTGCCAGCAGCTCGGACAGGGGACAGCCCCAGCATTTT. It yields the protein CASSSDRGQPQHF.

The chain recombines TRBV18 with TRBJ2-7; 9 nucleotides agree with TRBD1. Germline V CDR1 and CDR2: KGHSH, LQKENI. The V and J ends lost 4 bases and 1 base, in that order; junction bases with no gene match: 8. The CDR3 extends over 16 amino acids. The CDR3 bases are TGTGCCAGCTCACTAACAAGGGACAGGGCATCCTACGAGCAGTACTTC. It translates to CASSLTRDRASYEQYF.

The CDR3 region is CASSEWAGVTYEQYF. As DNA, the CDR3 is TGTGCCAGCAGTGAATGGGCAGGTGTCACCTACGAGCAGTACTTC. The chain recombines TRBV2 with TRBJ2-7; D gene uncertain. Trimming pared 2 bases from V and 2 bases from J, leaving 13 bases between. This CDR3 has 15 residues. CDR1 is SNHLY, CDR2 FYNNEI, per germline. The whole variable domain, remainder taken from reference TRBV2 and TRBJ2-7, is EPEVTQTPSHQVTQMGQEVILRCVPISNHLYFYWYRQILGQKVEFLVSFYNNEISEKSEIFDDQFSVERPDGSNFTLKIRSTKLEDSAMYFCASSEWAGVTYEQYFGPGTRLTVT.

The chain has TRBV12-3 or TRBV12-4 and TRBJ2-2; D unclear. The V end lost 3 bases, the J end lost 7 bases, and 12 bases lay between the germline ends. The CDR3 spans 14 residues. The CDR3 spells CASSFSQLIGELFF. In DNA form, the CDR3 reads TGTGCCAGCAGTTTTAGTCAGTTGATCGGGGAGCTGTTTTTT.

CDR3 region: CASSSETSGRSDTQYF. The CDR3 bases are TGTGCCAGCAGCTCCGAGACTAGCGGGAGGTCAGATACGCAGTATTTT. The V and J genes are TRBV11-2 and TRBJ2-3, with TRBD2 matching 13 bases. CDR1 and CDR2 (germline): SGHAT, FQNNGV. This CDR3 comprises 16 residues. With V trimmed by 4 bases and J by 4 bases, 5 bases remained unmatched.

On this clonotype: A read error may explain this, as a much larger clone is one base away. The rearrangement links TRBV20-1 to TRBJ1-1; D gene ambiguous. The CDR3 consists of 13 residues. In germline, CDR1 is DFQATT, CDR2 SNEGSKA (reference sequence). V lost 5 bases to trimming and J lost 6 bases, with 16 bases between them. CDR3 bases: TGCAGTGCTGTTACATGGGGAACCGCTGAAGCTTTCTTT. Its protein is CSAVTWGTAEAFF.

The V gene is TRBV27, the J gene TRBJ2-7; D unclear. Deletions cut 11 bases from V and 0 bases from J, with 11 bases between. The CDR3 is made up of 12 amino acids. Germline CDR1 reads MNHEY; CDR2 reads SMNVEV (reference sequence). The DNA for the CDR3 is TGTGCCTGCAAGGGCAGCTCCTACGAGCAGTACTTC. It yields the protein CACKGSSYEQYF.

The chain combines TRBV20-1 with TRBJ2-1; 10 bases are shared with TRBD2. The CDR3 sequence is 17 residues long. In germline, CDR1 is DFQATT, CDR2 SNEGSKA (reference sequence). The trim removed 6 bases at V and 9 bases at J, leaving 20 bases unmatched. The CDR3 DNA reads as TGCAGTGCGTGGGCCGCCCCGGCTAGCGGGAGCAGCGCTGAGCAGTTCTTC. Protein sequence: CSAWAAPASGSSAEQFF.

Worth noting for this clonotype: It may be a read error: a sequence one base away is much more abundant. This chain connects TRBV6-1 to TRBJ2-3, with a tentative D call TRBD2 (5 bases). The CDR3 is made up of 10 amino acids. Germline V CDR1 and CDR2: MNHNS, SASEGT. V gave up 7 bases and J gave up 6 bases, with 5 bases separating them. The CDR3 DNA follows: TGTGCCAGCATAGCGGATACGCAGTATTTT. Amino acid sequence: CASIADTQYF.

This clonotype was seen a few times. CDR3 DNA: TGTGCCAGCAGCCAAATCCAGACTAGCGGCTCCAAGCAGTACTTC. This gives the protein CASSQIQTSGSKQYF. The chain recombines TRBV14 with TRBJ2-7; 9 nucleotides line up with TRBD2. Trimming took 2 bases from V and 8 from J; bases not matched to a gene: 10. Germline assignment: CDR1 SGHDN and CDR2 FVKESK. The CDR3 runs to 15 residues.

This clonotype was seen ten or more times. V is TRBV20-1 and J is TRBJ1-1; D unclear. CDR3 size: 13 residues. CDR1 and CDR2 from the germline V gene are DFQATT and SNEGSKA (reference sequence). V gave up 6 bases and J gave up 0 bases, with 11 bases separating them. The CDR3 sequence: CSASGPLNTEAFF. The CDR3 coding sequence is TGCAGTGCCAGCGGTCCTTTGAACACTGAAGCTTTCTTT.

Comment on this clonotype: Because the CDR3 is missing its conserved closing phenylalanine or tryptophan, this is likely a read error. The DNA is omitted, as the CDR3 cannot be located on it reliably, and the CDR3 follows TCRdb's listing. The chain has TRBV28 and TRBJ1-2. Per germline, CDR1 MDHEN and CDR2 SYDVKM. The CDR3 comprises 15 residues, both ends counted. CDR3 region: CASRARTRGGYGFTS.

In the case of this clonotype: The junction departs from germline at one end; a sequencing error may be responsible. The chain is built from TRBV6-1 and TRBJ1-1, with D hard to call. This CDR3 is built from 12 residues. The germline gives CDR1 MNHNS, CDR2 SASEGT. This CDR3 is CASLDLDREASF. The CDR3 bases are TGTGCCAGCCTAGATCTGGATCGGGAAGCTTCCTTT.

Only a few counts were recorded for this clonotype. This chain links TRBV7-2 with TRBJ2-2; D not resolved. Germline CDR1 is SGHTA and CDR2 is FQGNSA. The CDR3 runs 12 residues. Deletions cut 2 bases from V and 8 bases from J, with 6 bases between. The CDR3 region is CASSLSLGELFF. Written as DNA, the CDR3 is TGTGCCAGCAGCTTAAGCCTGGGGGAGCTGTTTTTT.

The V and J genes are TRBV7-9 and TRBJ2-4; D is ambiguous. Germline V gene data show CDR1 as SEHNR and CDR2 as FQNEAQ (reference sequence). Trimming removed 5 bases from V and 6 bases from J, with 8 bases in between. The CDR3 is made up of 12 amino acids. This CDR3 is CASSPQGNIQYF. In DNA, the CDR3 is TGTGCCAGCAGCCCCCAAGGAAACATTCAGTACTTC.

A note on this clonotype: A much more abundant neighbour one base away suggests this may be a read error. J is TRBJ1-3 and V is TRBV27, with a possible D match to TRBD1 (5 bases). V gave up 0 bases and J gave up 1 base, with 10 bases separating them. This CDR3 contains 16 residues. Germline values: CDR1 MNHEY, CDR2 SMNVEV (reference sequence). Here the CDR3 DNA reads TGTGCCAGCAGTTTATCCGCAGGGAAATCTGGAAACACCATATATTTT. Amino acids: CASSLSAGKSGNTIYF.

This clonotype was detected a few times. The genes are TRBV5-1 and TRBJ2-1; 14 bases line up with TRBD2. This CDR3 is built from 16 residues. Germline V CDR1 and CDR2: SGHRS, YFSETQ. The ends lost 4 bases at V and 9 bases at J; junction bases unmatched: 9. CDR3 protein: CASSARLAGGVPEQFF. CDR3 coding DNA: TGCGCCAGCAGCGCCAGACTAGCGGGAGGGGTCCCTGAGCAGTTCTTC.

This clonotype was seen repeatedly, ten times or more. The rearrangement joins TRBV6-2 or TRBV6-3 to TRBJ2-5; D is perhaps TRBD1 or TRBD2 (5 bases each). In germline, CDR1 is MNHEY, CDR2 SVGEGT. The CDR3 sequence is 15 residues long. V was cut by 6 bases and J by 4 bases, with 18 bases left in between. The DNA for the CDR3 is TGTGCCAGCAGCTCCCGGGACCCTCGTGGAGAGACCCAGTACTTC. Encoded protein: CASSSRDPRGETQYF.

This clonotype was counted at least ten times. The rearrangement links TRBV20-1 to TRBJ1-5; D call uncertain. This CDR3 comprises 13 residues. The V end lost 3 bases, the J end lost 2 bases, and 8 bases lay between the germline ends. Germline V gene data show CDR1 as DFQATT and CDR2 as SNEGSKA (reference sequence). CDR3 loop: CSASQDGNQPQHF. CDR3 in DNA: TGCAGTGCTAGTCAGGATGGCAATCAGCCCCAGCATTTT.

The genes are TRBV4-3 and TRBJ1-3; 9 positions agree with TRBD1. Unmatched junction bases numbered 9, after V lost 5 bases and J lost 4 bases. Germline V lookup: CDR1 LGHNA, CDR2 YSLEER. CDR3 length equals 16 residues. In DNA form, the CDR3 reads TGCGCCAGCAGCTTCCTACGGGGACAGGGAGGAAACACCATATATTTT. It codes for CASSFLRGQGGNTIYF.

There are a few counts of this clonotype. The chain links TRBV4-3 to TRBJ2-7; D ambiguous. CDR1 and CDR2 (germline): LGHNA, YSLEER. The CDR3 length is 15 residues. V lost 0 bases and J lost 3, with 12 bases in between. The CDR3 DNA reads TGCGCCAGCAGCCAAGATGACCGGCCCTTCTACGAGCAGTACTTC. Translation: CASSQDDRPFYEQYF.